These T cell receptor beta chains were read from a single sample in a study of cytomegalovirus exposure and HLA in healthy donors. Using immunoSEQ multiplex PCR, the repertoire was profiled, and TCRdb retains in-frame clones only, with some absent. Of 130,000 to 150,000 clones in the sample, approximately 90% were seen once. Sequencing was carried out using PBMCs. The receptors were gathered from a man aged 18-30 years in good health and CMV-seropositive. CDR3s include the opening cysteine and the closing phenylalanine or tryptophan. The order of the fields is J gene, V gene, clone size, D gene, CDR3 DNA, CDR3 protein. D genes are given only for firm matches. Clone sizes are given selectively: once, few, many, or a class where the clone is expanded.

J: TRBJ2-7
V: TRBV6-5
size: once
D: NA
DNA: TGTGCCAGCACATCAGGCTACGAGCAGTACTTC
CDR3: CASTSGYEQYF

J: TRBJ1-2
V: TRBV28
size: NA
D: NA
DNA: TGTGCCAGCAGTCCCCCGGAGTATGGCTACACCTTC
CDR3: CASSPPEYGYTF

J: TRBJ2-6
V: TRBV27
size: NA
D: NA
DNA: TGTGCCAGCAGCCTGACTTCATCTGGGGCCAACGTCCTGACTTTC
CDR3: CASSLTSSGANVLTF

J: TRBJ2-1
V: TRBV6-5
size: NA
D: NA
DNA: TGTGCCAGCATGAGCCTAGGGGCTATAAAGTTCTTC
CDR3: CASMSLGAIKFF

J: TRBJ1-6
V: TRBV6-1
size: NA
D: NA
DNA: TGTGCCAGCAGTGAAGCGGAAAAGGCGGCCAATTCACCCCTCCACTTT
CDR3: CASSEAEKAANSPLHF

J: TRBJ1-2
V: TRBV19
size: NA
D: NA
DNA: TGTGCCAGTAGTATCTCCCGAGGTCTCCGGTCCCGAGGCGGCTACACCTTC
CDR3: CASSISRGLRSRGGYTF

J: TRBJ1-1
V: TRBV10-2
size: NA
D: NA
DNA: TGCGCCAGCAGCTGGGGCACAGGGAACACTGAAGCTTTCTTT
CDR3: CASSWGTGNTEAFF

J: TRBJ2-2
V: TRBV7-2
size: NA
D: TRBD1
DNA: TGTGCCAGCAGCTTACAGGGGGCGGACACCGGGGAGCTGTTTTTT
CDR3: CASSLQGADTGELFF

J: TRBJ1-2
V: TRBV27
size: NA
D: NA
DNA: TGTGCCAGCAGTTTGAGTCAGGGCCTGGGAGGCTACACCTTC
CDR3: CASSLSQGLGGYTF

J: TRBJ2-6
V: TRBV7-7
size: NA
D: NA
DNA: TGTGCCAGCAGCTTAGTTAACGGGGGGCCCTCTGGGGCCAACGTCCTGACTTTC
CDR3: CASSLVNGGPSGANVLTF

J: TRBJ1-5
V: TRBV6-1
size: NA
D: NA
DNA: TGTGCCAGCACCACGGGACAGCCCCAGCATTTT
CDR3: CASTTGQPQHF

J: TRBJ1-4
V: TRBV9
size: few
D: NA
DNA: TGTGCCAGCAGCGCCCCCTCCCAGGGGACCAATGAAAAACTGTTTTTT
CDR3: CASSAPSQGTNEKLFF

J: TRBJ2-7
V: TRBV2
size: NA
D: NA
DNA: TGTGCCAGCGGAGAGATTGAAAGGTACTTC
CDR3: CASGEIERYF

J: TRBJ1-1
V: TRBV5-1
size: NA
D: TRBD1
DNA: TGCGCCAGCAGCTTGGGGCAGGGGGTGAACACTGAAGCTTTCTTT
CDR3: CASSLGQGVNTEAFF

J: TRBJ2-7
V: TRBV25-1
size: few
D: NA
DNA: TGTGCCAGCACCCCAAGCAGGGACTTCCAGGCCTACGAGCAGTACTTC
CDR3: CASTPSRDFQAYEQYF

J: TRBJ2-7
V: TRBV9
size: few
D: NA
DNA: TGTGCCAGCAGCGCCAGACTAGTGAGCGAGCAGTACTTC
CDR3: CASSARLVSEQYF

J: TRBJ2-5
V: TRBV4-1
size: NA
D: TRBD2
DNA: TGCGCCAGCAGCCAAGATCACGGGACTAGCGGGAGTTTGGAGACCCAGTACTTC
CDR3: CASSQDHGTSGSLETQYF

J: TRBJ2-6
V: TRBV5-6
size: NA
D: NA
DNA: TGTGCCAGCAGCTTGTCTGCTGGGGCCAACGTCCTGACTTTC
CDR3: CASSLSAGANVLTF

J: TRBJ2-3
V: TRBV27
size: NA
D: NA
DNA: TGTGCCAGCAGGGACAGAGATAATACGCAGTATTTT
CDR3: CASRDRDNTQYF

J: TRBJ2-7
V: TRBV19
size: NA
D: TRBD1
DNA: TGTGCCAGTAGGGGGACAGGGAGCCACGAGCAGTACTTC
CDR3: CASRGTGSHEQYF

J: TRBJ1-2
V: TRBV5-1
size: few
D: NA
DNA: TGCGCCAGCAGCCCTAGACAGTCTCCTTCATATGGCTACACCTTC
CDR3: CASSPRQSPSYGYTF

J: TRBJ2-2
V: TRBV9
size: NA
D: TRBD2
DNA: TGTGCCAGCAGCGATAGCGGGGGGGCCTACACCGGGGAGCTGTTTTTT
CDR3: CASSDSGGAYTGELFF

J: TRBJ2-2
V: TRBV5-1
size: NA
D: TRBD1
DNA: TGCGCCAGCAGCTTAGGACAGGGAAAATTCTTTAACACCGGGGAGCTGTTTTTT
CDR3: CASSLGQGKFFNTGELFF

J: TRBJ2-1
V: TRBV6-6
size: NA
D: NA
DNA: TGTGCCAGCAGTCTACCCCCAGGACAGATTAACAATGAGCAGTTCTTC
CDR3: CASSLPPGQINNEQFF

J: TRBJ1-1
V: TRBV11-3
size: NA
D: TRBD1
DNA: TGTGCCAGCAGCTCTCTGACAGGGCTGGAAGCTTTCTTT
CDR3: CASSSLTGLEAFF

J: TRBJ2-5
V: TRBV4-2
size: NA
D: NA
DNA: TGTGCCAGCAGCCAAGATAGAGCTCCCACGTATGGGACCCAGTACTTC
CDR3: CASSQDRAPTYGTQYF

J: TRBJ2-2
V: TRBV29-1
size: NA
D: NA
DNA: TGCAGCGGGAGACAGGAAACCGGGGAGCTGTTTTTT
CDR3: CSGRQETGELFF

J: TRBJ2-1
V: TRBV4-2
size: NA
D: TRBD2
DNA: TGTGCCAGCAGCCAAGAAGGGCGGGGGGGATCCGTTGAGCAGTTCTTC
CDR3: CASSQEGRGGSVEQFF

J: TRBJ2-7
V: TRBV4-1
size: few
D: TRBD1
DNA: TGCGCCAGCAGCCGGACAGGGGCCTACGAGCAGTACTTC
CDR3: CASSRTGAYEQYF

J: TRBJ1-3
V: TRBV6-6
size: NA
D: NA
DNA: TGTGCCAGCAGTTGGACAGACTCTGGAAACACCATATATTTT
CDR3: CASSWTDSGNTIYF

J: TRBJ2-7
V: TRBV5-6
size: NA
D: TRBD1
DNA: TGTGCCAGCAGCTTAAGGACAGGGTATTTCGAGCAGTACTTC
CDR3: CASSLRTGYFEQYF

J: TRBJ1-1
V: TRBV28
size: NA
D: TRBD1
DNA: TGTGCCAGCAGTCTAGCCTACAGGGGTTCCACTGAAGCTTTCTTT
CDR3: CASSLAYRGSTEAFF

J: TRBJ2-7
V: TRBV30
size: NA
D: TRBD1
DNA: TGTGCCTGGAGGCAGGGGGCTGAAAGCGAGCAGTACTTC
CDR3: CAWRQGAESEQYF

J: TRBJ1-2
V: TRBV29-1
size: NA
D: NA
DNA: TGCAGCGTTGAGGGCCAGGAAGCCAACTATGGCTACACCTTC
CDR3: CSVEGQEANYGYTF

J: TRBJ1-1
V: TRBV11-3
size: NA
D: NA
DNA: TGTGCCAGCAGCTTACACGGTGAAGCTTTCTTT
CDR3: CASSLHGEAFF

J: TRBJ2-1
V: TRBV4-1
size: NA
D: NA
DNA: TGCGCCAGCAGCCACCTCCTACAGGGTGCCGAGAATGAGCAGTTCTTC
CDR3: CASSHLLQGAENEQFF

J: TRBJ1-2
V: TRBV14
size: once
D: NA
DNA: TGTGCCAGCAGCCAAGCTCCTACTAATGGCTACACCTTC
CDR3: CASSQAPTNGYTF

J: TRBJ1-2
V: TRBV5-6
size: NA
D: NA
DNA: TGTGCCAGCAGCTTGGGGACAGCTCTATACTATGGCTACACCTTC
CDR3: CASSLGTALYYGYTF

J: TRBJ1-4
V: TRBV18
size: NA
D: TRBD1
DNA: TGTGCCAGCTCACCACCGGGACAGGGGAATGAAAAACTGTTTTTT
CDR3: CASSPPGQGNEKLFF

J: TRBJ1-5
V: TRBV5-1
size: once
D: NA
DNA: TGCGCCAGCAGCTTGGGGACAGCTAGCAATCAGCCCCAGCATTTT
CDR3: CASSLGTASNQPQHF

J: TRBJ1-2
V: TRBV2
size: few
D: TRBD1
DNA: TGTGCCAGCACTGGACAGGGCTTCTATGGCTACACCTTC
CDR3: CASTGQGFYGYTF

J: TRBJ1-4
V: TRBV7-7
size: NA
D: TRBD1
DNA: TGTGCCAGCTCGATGGGGACAGGCTCAACTAATGAAAAACTGTTTTTT
CDR3: CASSMGTGSTNEKLFF

J: TRBJ1-3
V: TRBV25-1
size: NA
D: TRBD1
DNA: TGTGCCAGCACGGGACAGGGAATCTCTGGAAACACCATATATTTT
CDR3: CASTGQGISGNTIYF

J: TRBJ2-7
V: TRBV7-9
size: NA
D: NA
DNA: TGTGCCAGCAGCTCAGGGCGCAGGACCTACGAGCAGTACTTC
CDR3: CASSSGRRTYEQYF

J: TRBJ2-3
V: TRBV4-2
size: NA
D: TRBD2
DNA: TGTGCCAGCAGCCAAGGATCTAGCGGGGGGACAGATACGCAGTATTTT
CDR3: CASSQGSSGGTDTQYF

J: TRBJ2-3
V: TRBV6-1
size: NA
D: NA
DNA: TGTGCCGGCCGGCTTCGGGTCACAGATACGCAGTATTTT
CDR3: CAGRLRVTDTQYF

J: TRBJ2-1
V: TRBV11-1
size: once
D: TRBD2
DNA: TGTGCCAGCAGCACTCGGACTAGCGGGAGGTACAATGAGCAGTTCTTC
CDR3: CASSTRTSGRYNEQFF

J: TRBJ2-7
V: TRBV5-8
size: NA
D: TRBD1
DNA: TGTGCCAGCAGCACCGCCGGGACAGGGGTTTACGAGCAGTACTTC
CDR3: CASSTAGTGVYEQYF

J: TRBJ2-3
V: TRBV2
size: NA
D: NA
DNA: TGTGCCAGCACGGTCACAGATACGCAGTATTTT
CDR3: CASTVTDTQYF